These T cell receptor beta chains were read from a single sample in a study of regulatory and conventional T cells in RAG deficiency. Measured with immunoSEQ multiplex PCR; TCRdb has only the in-frame clones, and not every one. The sample has approximately 46,000 clones; 80% to 90% are singletons. These data are also associated with another study on regulatory T cells.

The specimen sequenced was CD4+ effector T cells sorted from blood. The receptors shown here come from a human donor in good health. CDR3s include the opening cysteine and the closing phenylalanine or tryptophan. Fields, in order: CDR3 protein, J gene, V gene, D gene. A D gene is named only where the DNA matches it firmly.

CASSPNTQETQYF,TRBJ2-5,TRBV18,NA
CASSLGTVNTEAFF,TRBJ1-1,TRBV5-5,TRBD1
CASRDGAGNTIYF,TRBJ1-3,TRBV5-1,NA
CASSSTSGGIAGGNEQYF,TRBJ2-7,TRBV7-2,TRBD2
CASSKGLGTEAFF,TRBJ1-1,TRBV27,NA
CASSSWSNQPQHF,TRBJ1-5,TRBV6-6,NA
CASSYRHRGPWGYTF,TRBJ1-2,TRBV27,TRBD1
CASSPQGMSNQPQHF,TRBJ1-5,TRBV7-2,NA
CASSNTGELFF,TRBJ2-2,TRBV7-8,NA
CASSVPGPDEKLFF,TRBJ1-4,TRBV9,NA
CAWILAGVQETQYF,TRBJ2-5,TRBV30,TRBD2
CASRSSKEKLFF,TRBJ1-4,TRBV5-1,NA
CASSNGQINSPLHF,TRBJ1-6,TRBV7-3,NA
CASRTISNQPQHF,TRBJ1-5,TRBV19,NA
CASSFGRQGIGELFF,TRBJ2-2,TRBV7-9,TRBD1
CASSLNQETQYF,TRBJ2-5,TRBV19,NA
CASSVVGTSGTNEQYF,TRBJ2-7,TRBV9,TRBD2
CASSVPGQDTIYF,TRBJ1-3,TRBV9,NA
CASTSGYTEAFF,TRBJ1-1,TRBV19,NA
CASIIGGDTEAFF,TRBJ1-1,TRBV6-5,NA
CASSLVGGDTQYF,TRBJ2-3,TRBV5-4,NA
CASRQSSGNTIYF,TRBJ1-3,TRBV6-6,NA
CAWSAAGDQPQHF,TRBJ1-5,TRBV30,NA
CASSDRISNQPQHF,TRBJ1-5,TRBV2,NA
CASSSKQGAQGEAFF,TRBJ1-1,TRBV7-6,TRBD1
CAWSEGGTFQSGELFF,TRBJ2-2,TRBV30,NA
CASSLSGRGSYNEQFF,TRBJ2-1,TRBV11-2,NA
CASSHVRQGTPEQYF,TRBJ2-7,TRBV28,NA
CASTGFNYGYTF,TRBJ1-2,TRBV28,NA
CASSSGGTSGNEQFF,TRBJ2-1,TRBV5-1,TRBD2
CASSSRGTSDFYEQYF,TRBJ2-7,TRBV11-3,TRBD2
CAISGTGAQYF,TRBJ2-7,TRBV10-3,NA
CASSLADGTTEAFF,TRBJ1-1,TRBV7-9,NA
CASLVRGNTGELFF,TRBJ2-2,TRBV11-3,NA
CASSTEGQPNSPLHF,TRBJ1-6,TRBV5-1,TRBD1
CASSEGGARADTQYF,TRBJ2-3,TRBV9,NA
CAIQQFYGYTF,TRBJ1-2,TRBV10-3,NA
CASSISGGDTEAFF,TRBJ1-1,TRBV19,NA
CSVEDIGSEQFF,TRBJ2-1,TRBV29-1,NA
CASSFTPSGGSGDTQYF,TRBJ2-3,TRBV5-1,TRBD2
CASGLDWGTSGRNEQFF,TRBJ2-1,TRBV12-5,TRBD2
CASSLLPGLNTGELFF,TRBJ2-2,TRBV4-2,NA
CASSSVPGQSTDTQYF,TRBJ2-3,TRBV7-3,TRBD1
CASSEGLYMQYF,TRBJ2-3,TRBV2,NA
CASSLRQGDTGELFF,TRBJ2-2,TRBV18,TRBD1
CASSSVLVAARTDTQYF,TRBJ2-3,TRBV7-2,NA
CAWSVKGRVGGKDTQYF,TRBJ2-3,TRBV30,NA
CASSPTSGGAYNEQFF,TRBJ2-1,TRBV28,TRBD2